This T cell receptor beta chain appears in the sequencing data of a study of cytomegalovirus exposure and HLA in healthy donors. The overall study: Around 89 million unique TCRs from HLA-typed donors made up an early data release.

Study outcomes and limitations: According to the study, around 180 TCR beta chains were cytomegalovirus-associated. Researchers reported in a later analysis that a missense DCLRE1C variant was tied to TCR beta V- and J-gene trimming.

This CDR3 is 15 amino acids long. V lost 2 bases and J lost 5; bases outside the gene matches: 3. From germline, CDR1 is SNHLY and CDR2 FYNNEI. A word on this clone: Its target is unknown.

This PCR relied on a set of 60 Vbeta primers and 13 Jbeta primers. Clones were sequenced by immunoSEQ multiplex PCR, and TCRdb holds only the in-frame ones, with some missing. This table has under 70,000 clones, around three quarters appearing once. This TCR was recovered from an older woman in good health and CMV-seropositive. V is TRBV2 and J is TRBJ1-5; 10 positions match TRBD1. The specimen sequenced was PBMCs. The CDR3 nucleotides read TGTGCCAGCAGTGAACGACAGGGGGCAGATCAGCCCCAGCATTTT. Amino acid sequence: CASSERQGADQPQHF.